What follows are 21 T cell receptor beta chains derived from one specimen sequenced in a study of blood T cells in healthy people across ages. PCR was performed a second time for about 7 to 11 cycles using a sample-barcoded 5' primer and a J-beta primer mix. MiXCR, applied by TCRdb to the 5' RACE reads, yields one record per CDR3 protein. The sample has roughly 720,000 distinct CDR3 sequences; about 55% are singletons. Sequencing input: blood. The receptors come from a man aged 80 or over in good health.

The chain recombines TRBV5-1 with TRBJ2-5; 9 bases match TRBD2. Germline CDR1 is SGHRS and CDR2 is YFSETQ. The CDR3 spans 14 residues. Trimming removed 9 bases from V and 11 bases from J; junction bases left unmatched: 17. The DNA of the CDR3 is TGCGCCACCAAAAGACGAGCGGGAGGCAATGAGCAGTACTTC. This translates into CATKRRAGGNEQYF.

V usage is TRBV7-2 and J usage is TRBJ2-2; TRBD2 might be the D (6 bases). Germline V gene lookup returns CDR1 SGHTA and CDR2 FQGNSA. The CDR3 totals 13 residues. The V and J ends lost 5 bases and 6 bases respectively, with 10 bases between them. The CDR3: CASSPTSSGELFF. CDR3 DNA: TGTGCCAGCAGCCCCACTAGCTCCGGGGAGCTGTTTTTT.

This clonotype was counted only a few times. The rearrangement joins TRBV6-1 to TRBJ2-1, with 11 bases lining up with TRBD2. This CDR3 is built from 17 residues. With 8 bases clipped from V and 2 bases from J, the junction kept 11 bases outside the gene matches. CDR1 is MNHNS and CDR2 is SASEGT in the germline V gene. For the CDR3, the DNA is TGTGCCAGCTACAACCGGGGACTAGCGGAGACCTACAATGAGCAGTTCTTC. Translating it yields CASYNRGLAETYNEQFF.

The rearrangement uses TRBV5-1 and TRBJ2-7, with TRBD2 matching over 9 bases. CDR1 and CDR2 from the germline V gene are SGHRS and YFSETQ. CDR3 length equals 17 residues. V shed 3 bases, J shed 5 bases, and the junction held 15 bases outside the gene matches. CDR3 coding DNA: TGCGCCAGCAGCTCCTTGGCTAGCGGGACGACCCCCCACGAGCAGTACTTC. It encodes CASSSLASGTTPHEQYF.

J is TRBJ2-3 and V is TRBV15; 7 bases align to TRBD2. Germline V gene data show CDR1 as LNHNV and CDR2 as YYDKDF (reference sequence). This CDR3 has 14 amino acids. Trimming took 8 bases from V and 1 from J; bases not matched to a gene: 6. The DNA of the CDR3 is TGTGCCACCCGGCGGGAGTCAGGCACAGATACGCAGTATTTT. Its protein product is CATRRESGTDTQYF.

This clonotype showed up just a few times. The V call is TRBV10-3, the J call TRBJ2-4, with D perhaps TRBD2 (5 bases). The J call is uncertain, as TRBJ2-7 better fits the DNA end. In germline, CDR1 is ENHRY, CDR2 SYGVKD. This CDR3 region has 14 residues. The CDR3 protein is CAISESWTLNEQYF. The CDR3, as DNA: TGTGCCATCAGTGAGTCTTGGACTCTCAACGAGCAGTACTTC.

CDR3 in DNA: TGTGCCAGCAGCTTAGAGTGGGGCCAAGAGACCCAGTACTTC. Translating it yields CASSLEWGQETQYF. V is TRBV11-1 and J is TRBJ2-5; no definite D call. Per germline, CDR1 SGHAT and CDR2 FQDESV (reference sequence). This CDR3 is built from 14 residues. Trimming left V 1 base short and J 1 base short, with 7 bases between.

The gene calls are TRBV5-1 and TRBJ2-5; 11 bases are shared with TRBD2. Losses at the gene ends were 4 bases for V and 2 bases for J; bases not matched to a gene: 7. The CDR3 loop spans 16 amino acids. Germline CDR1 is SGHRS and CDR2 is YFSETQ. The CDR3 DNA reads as TGCGCCAGCAGCCAAGCGGGGACTAGCGGACAAGAGACCCAGTACTTC. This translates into CASSQAGTSGQETQYF. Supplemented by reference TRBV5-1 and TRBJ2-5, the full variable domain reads KAGVTQTPRYLIKTRGQQVTLSCSPISGHRSVSWYQQTPGQGLQFLFEYFSETQRNKGNFPGRFSGRQFSNSRSEMNVSTLELGDSALYLCASSQAGTSGQETQYFGPGTRLLVL.

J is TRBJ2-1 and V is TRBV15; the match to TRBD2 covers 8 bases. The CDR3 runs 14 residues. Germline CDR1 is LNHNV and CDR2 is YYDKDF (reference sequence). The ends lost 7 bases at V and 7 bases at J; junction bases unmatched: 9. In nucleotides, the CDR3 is TGTGCCACCAAACCGGGACTAGTCGATAATGAGCAGTTCTTC. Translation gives CATKPGLVDNEQFF.

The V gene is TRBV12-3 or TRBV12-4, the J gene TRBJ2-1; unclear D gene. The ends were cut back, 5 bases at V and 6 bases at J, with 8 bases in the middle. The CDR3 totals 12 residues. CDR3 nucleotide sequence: TGTGCCAGCAGTCCTCAGACCAATGAGCAGTTCTTC. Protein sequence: CASSPQTNEQFF.

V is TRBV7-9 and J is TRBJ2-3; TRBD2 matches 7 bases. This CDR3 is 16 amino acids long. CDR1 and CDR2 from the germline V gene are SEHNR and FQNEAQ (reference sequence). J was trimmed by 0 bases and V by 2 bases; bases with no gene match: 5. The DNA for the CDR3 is TGTGCCAGCAGCTTAATTGCTAGCGGTAGCACAGATACGCAGTATTTT. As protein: CASSLIASGSTDTQYF. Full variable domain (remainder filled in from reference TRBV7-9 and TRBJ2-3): DTGVSQNPRHKITKRGQNVTFRCDPISEHNRLYWYRQTLGQGPEFLTYFQNEAQLEKSRLLSDRFSAERPKGSFSTLEIQRTEQGDSAMYLCASSLIASGSTDTQYFGPGTRLTVL.

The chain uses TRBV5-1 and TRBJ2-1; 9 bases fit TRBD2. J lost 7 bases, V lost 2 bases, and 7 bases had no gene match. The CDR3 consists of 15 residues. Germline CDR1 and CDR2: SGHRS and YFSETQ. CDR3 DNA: TGCGCCAGCAGCTTCTCGTTAGCGGGAGTAAATGAGCAGTTCTTC. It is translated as CASSFSLAGVNEQFF.

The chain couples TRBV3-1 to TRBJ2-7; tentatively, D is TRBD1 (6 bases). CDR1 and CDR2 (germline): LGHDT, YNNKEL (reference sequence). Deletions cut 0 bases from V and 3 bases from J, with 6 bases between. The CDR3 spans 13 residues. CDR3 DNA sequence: TGTGCCAGCAGCCAAGACAGGGGCTACGAGCAGTACTTC. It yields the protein CASSQDRGYEQYF.

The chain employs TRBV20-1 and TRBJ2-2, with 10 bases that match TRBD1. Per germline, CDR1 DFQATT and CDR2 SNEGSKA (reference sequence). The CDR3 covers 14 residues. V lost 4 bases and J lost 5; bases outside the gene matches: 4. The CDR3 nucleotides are TGCAGTGCTAAGGGACAGGGGTATACCGGGGAGCTGTTTTTT. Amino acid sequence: CSAKGQGYTGELFF.

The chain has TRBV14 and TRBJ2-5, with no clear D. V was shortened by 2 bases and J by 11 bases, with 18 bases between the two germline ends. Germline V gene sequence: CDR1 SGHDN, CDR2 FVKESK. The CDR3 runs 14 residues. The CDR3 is CASSQNLDLNEQYF. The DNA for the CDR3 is TGTGCCAGCAGCCAAAATCTAGACCTCAATGAGCAGTACTTC.

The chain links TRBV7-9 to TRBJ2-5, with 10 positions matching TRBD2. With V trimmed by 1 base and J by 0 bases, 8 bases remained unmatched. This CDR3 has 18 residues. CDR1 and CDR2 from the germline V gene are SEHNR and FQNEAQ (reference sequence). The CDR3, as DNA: TGTGCCAGCAGCTTAGTGCGGTGGAGCGGGAGGGACCAAGAGACCCAGTACTTC. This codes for CASSLVRWSGRDQETQYF.

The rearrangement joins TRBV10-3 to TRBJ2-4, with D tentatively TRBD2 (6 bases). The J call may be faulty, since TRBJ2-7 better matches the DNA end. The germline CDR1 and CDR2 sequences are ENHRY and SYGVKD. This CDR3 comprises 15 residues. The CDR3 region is CAISEGVWGDYEQYF. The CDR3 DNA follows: TGTGCCATCAGTGAGGGAGTCTGGGGGGACTACGAGCAGTACTTC.

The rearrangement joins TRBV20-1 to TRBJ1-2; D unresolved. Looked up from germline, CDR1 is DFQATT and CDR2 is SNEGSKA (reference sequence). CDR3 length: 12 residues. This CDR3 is CGCRTDAHGYTF. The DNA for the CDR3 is TGCGGCTGCAGGACGGACGCCCATGGCTACACCTTC.

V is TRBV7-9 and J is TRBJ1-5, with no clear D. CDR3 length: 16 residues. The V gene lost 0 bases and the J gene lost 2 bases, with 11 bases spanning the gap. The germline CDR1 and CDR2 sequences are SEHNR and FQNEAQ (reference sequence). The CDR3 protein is CASSLAVAGGNQPQHF. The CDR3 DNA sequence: TGTGCCAGCAGCTTAGCGGTTGCCGGCGGCAATCAGCCCCAGCATTTT. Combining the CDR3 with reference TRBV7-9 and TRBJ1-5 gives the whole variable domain DTGVSQNPRHKITKRGQNVTFRCDPISEHNRLYWYRQTLGQGPEFLTYFQNEAQLEKSRLLSDRFSAERPKGSFSTLEIQRTEQGDSAMYLCASSLAVAGGNQPQHFGDGTRLSIL.

The CDR3 sequence: CASGGDSQETQYF. The CDR3 nucleotides read TGTGCCAGCGGAGGGGACAGCCAAGAGACCCAGTACTTC. The rearrangement joins TRBV2 to TRBJ2-5; D perhaps matches TRBD1 (7 bases). V was trimmed by 8 bases and J by 1 base, leaving 11 bases between them. CDR1 SNHLY and CDR2 FYNNEI come from the germline V gene. The CDR3 has 13 residues.

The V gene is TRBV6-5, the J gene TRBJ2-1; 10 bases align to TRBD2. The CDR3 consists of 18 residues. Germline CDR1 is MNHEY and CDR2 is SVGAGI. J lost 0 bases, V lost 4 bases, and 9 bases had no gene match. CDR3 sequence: CASSSVLAGPSSYNEQFF. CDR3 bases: TGTGCCAGCAGTTCCGTACTAGCGGGACCGAGCTCCTACAATGAGCAGTTCTTC.